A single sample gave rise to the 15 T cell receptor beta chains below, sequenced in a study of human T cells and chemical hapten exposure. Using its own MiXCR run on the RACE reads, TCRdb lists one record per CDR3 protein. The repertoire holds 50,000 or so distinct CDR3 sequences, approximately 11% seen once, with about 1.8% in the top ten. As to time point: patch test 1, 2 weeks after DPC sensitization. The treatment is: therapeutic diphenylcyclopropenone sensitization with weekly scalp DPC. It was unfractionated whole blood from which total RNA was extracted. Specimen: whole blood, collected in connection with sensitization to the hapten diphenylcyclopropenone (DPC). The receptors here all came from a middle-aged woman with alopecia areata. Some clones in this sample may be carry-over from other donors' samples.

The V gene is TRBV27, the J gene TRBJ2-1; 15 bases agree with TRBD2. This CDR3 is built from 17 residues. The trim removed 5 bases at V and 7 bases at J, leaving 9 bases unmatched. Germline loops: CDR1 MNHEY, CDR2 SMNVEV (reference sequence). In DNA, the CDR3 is TGTGCCAGCAGTCTCCGGACTAGCGGGAGGGTCAGGAATGAGCAGTTCTTC. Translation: CASSLRTSGRVRNEQFF.

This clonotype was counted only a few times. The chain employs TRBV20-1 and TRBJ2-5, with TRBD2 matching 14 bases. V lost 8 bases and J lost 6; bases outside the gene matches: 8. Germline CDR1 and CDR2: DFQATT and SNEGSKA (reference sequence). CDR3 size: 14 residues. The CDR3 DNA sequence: TGCAGTCTTCGACTAGCGGGGGGGCAACAGACCCAGTACTTC. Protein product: CSLRLAGGQQTQYF.

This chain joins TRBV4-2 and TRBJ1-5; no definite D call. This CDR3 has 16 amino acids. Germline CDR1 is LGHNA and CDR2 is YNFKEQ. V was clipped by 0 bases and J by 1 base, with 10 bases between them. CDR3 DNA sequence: TGTGCCAGCAGCCAAGATGCGGGTAGAAGCAATCAGCCCCAGCATTTT. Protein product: CASSQDAGRSNQPQHF.

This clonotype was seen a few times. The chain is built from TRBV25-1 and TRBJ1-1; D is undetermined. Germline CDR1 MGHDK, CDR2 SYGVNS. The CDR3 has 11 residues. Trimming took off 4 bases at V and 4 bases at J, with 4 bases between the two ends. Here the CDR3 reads CASSVGTEAFF. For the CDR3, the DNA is TGTGCCAGCAGTGTAGGCACTGAAGCTTTCTTT.

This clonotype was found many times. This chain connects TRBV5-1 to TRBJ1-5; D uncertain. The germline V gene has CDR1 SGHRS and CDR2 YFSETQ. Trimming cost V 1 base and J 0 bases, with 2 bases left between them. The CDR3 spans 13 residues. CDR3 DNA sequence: TGCGCCAGCAGCTTGTATAGCAATCAGCCCCAGCATTTT. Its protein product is CASSLYSNQPQHF.

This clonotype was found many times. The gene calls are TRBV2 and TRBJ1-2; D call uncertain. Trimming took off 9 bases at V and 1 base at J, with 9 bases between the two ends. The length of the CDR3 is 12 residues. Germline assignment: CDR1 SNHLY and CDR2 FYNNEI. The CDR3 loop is CARESDNYGYTF. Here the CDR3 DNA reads TGTGCCAGGGAGTCCGATAACTATGGCTACACCTTC.

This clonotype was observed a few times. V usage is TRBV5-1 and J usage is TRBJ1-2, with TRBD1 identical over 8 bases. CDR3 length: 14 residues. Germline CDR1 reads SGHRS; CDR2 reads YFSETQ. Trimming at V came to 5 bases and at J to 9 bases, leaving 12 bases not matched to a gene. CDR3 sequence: CASRIPGQDLRYTF. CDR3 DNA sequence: TGCGCCAGCAGGATACCGGGACAGGACCTCCGCTACACCTTC.

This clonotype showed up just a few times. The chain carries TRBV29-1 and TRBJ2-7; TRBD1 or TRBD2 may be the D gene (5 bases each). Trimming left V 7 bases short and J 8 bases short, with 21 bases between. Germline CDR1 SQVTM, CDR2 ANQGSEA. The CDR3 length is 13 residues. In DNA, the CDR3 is TGCAGCGCCCAAGGACGGGGCCTTGGTCAGCAGTACTTC. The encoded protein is CSAQGRGLGQQYF.

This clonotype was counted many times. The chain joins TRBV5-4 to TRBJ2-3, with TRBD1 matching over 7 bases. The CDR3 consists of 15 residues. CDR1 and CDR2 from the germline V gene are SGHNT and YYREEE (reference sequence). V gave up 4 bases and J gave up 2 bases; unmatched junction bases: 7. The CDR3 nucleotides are TGTGCCAGCAGCCCGCGAAGGGGGCCCACAGATACGCAGTATTTT. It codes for CASSPRRGPTDTQYF.

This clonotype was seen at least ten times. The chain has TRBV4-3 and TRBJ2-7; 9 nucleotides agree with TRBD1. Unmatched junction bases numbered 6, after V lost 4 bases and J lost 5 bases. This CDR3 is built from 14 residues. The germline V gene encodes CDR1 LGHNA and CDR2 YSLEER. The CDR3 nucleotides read TGCGCCAGCAGCCGCGGACAGGGGATCCACGAGCAGTACTTC. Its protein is CASSRGQGIHEQYF.

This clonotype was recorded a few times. The CDR3 bases are TGTGCCAGCAGCTACAGTCTAGATACGCAGTATTTT. Its translation is CASSYSLDTQYF. This rearrangement joins TRBV28 to TRBJ2-3; D is unresolved. V lost 6 bases, J lost 5 bases, and 9 bases lay in between. The CDR3 is 12 amino acids. Germline V gene lookup returns CDR1 MDHEN and CDR2 SYDVKM.

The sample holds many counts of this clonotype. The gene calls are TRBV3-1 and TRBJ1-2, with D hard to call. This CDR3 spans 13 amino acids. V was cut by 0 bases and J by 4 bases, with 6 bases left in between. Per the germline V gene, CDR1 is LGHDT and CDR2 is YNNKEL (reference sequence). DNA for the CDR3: TGTGCCAGCAGCCAAGATGAGGTCTATGGCTACACCTTC. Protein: CASSQDEVYGYTF. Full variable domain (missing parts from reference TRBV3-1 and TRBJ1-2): DTAVSQTPKYLVTQMGNDKSIKCEQNLGHDTMYWYKQDSKKFLKIMFSYNNKELIINETVPNRFSPKSPDKAHLNLHINSLELGDSAVYFCASSQDEVYGYTFGSGTRLTVV.

In DNA, the CDR3 is TGTGCCAGCAGTTCCGTCAGGGTCACTGAAGCTTTCTTT. Residues: CASSSVRVTEAFF. The chain uses TRBV28 and TRBJ1-1; D may be TRBD1 (5 bases). Germline V gene data show CDR1 as MDHEN and CDR2 as SYDVKM. The CDR3 sequence is 13 residues long. V was trimmed by 4 bases and J by 4 bases, leaving 10 bases between them.

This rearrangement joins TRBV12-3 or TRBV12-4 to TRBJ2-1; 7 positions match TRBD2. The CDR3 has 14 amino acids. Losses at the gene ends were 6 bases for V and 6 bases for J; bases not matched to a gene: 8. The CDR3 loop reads CASSPSGVVNEQFF. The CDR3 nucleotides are TGTGCCAGCAGCCCCAGCGGGGTCGTCAATGAGCAGTTCTTC.

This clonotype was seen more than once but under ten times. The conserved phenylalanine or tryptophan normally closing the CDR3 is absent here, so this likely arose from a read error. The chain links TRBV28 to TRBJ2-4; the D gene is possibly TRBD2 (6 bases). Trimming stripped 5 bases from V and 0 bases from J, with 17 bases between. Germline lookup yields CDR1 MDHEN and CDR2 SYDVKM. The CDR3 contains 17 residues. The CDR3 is CASSMRGYSGAKNIQYL. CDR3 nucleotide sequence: TGTGCCAGCAGTATGCGGGGTTATAGCGGAGCCAAAAACATTCAGTACCTC.